Each of the 12 T cell receptor beta chains below was sequenced from the same sample in a study of T cells in localized non-small cell lung cancer. Data came from immunoSEQ multiplex PCR; TCRdb stores just in-frame clones and leaves some out. The table records around 20,000 clones, around 90% of them present only once. The starting material was peripheral blood, obtained before any cancer treatment. These receptors were obtained from a woman aged 35 to 70 with stage I lung adenocarcinoma.

The chain combines TRBV15 with TRBJ2-7; D remains ambiguous. V dropped 4 bases and J dropped 2 bases, with 12 bases sitting between them. Germline CDR1 is LNHNV and CDR2 is YYDKDF (reference sequence). The length of the CDR3 is 14 residues. In DNA form, the CDR3 reads TGTGCCACCAGCAAAGGGCTATCGGCCTACGAGCAGTACTTC. It specifies CATSKGLSAYEQYF. Variable domain in full (rest from reference TRBV15 and TRBJ2-7): DAMVIQNPRYQVTQFGKPVTLSCSQTLNHNVMYWYQQKSSQAPKLLFHYYDKDFNNEADTPDNFQSRRPNTSFCFLDIRSPGLGDTAMYLCATSKGLSAYEQYFGPGTRLTVT.

V and J are TRBV14 and TRBJ2-1; no definite D call. The CDR3 loop spans 13 amino acids. Germline loops: CDR1 SGHDN, CDR2 FVKESK. Trimming pared 0 bases from V and 16 bases from J, leaving 16 bases between. The CDR3 reads CASSQDRAVSQFF. In nucleotides, the CDR3 is TGTGCCAGCAGCCAAGATCGGGCGGTGAGCCAATTCTTC.

The rearrangement joins TRBV7-2 to TRBJ1-2; tentative D call: TRBD1 (6 bases). This CDR3 contains 15 residues. CDR1 SGHTA and CDR2 FQGNSA come from the germline V gene. V lost 6 bases and J 4 bases, leaving 18 bases between the germline ends. The CDR3 loop reads CASSRGLGGGYGYTF. Here the CDR3 DNA reads TGTGCCAGCAGTCGGGGGTTGGGAGGGGGCTATGGCTACACCTTC.

The chain joins TRBV7-3 to TRBJ2-2; D uncertain. CDR1 and CDR2 from the germline V gene are SGHTA and FQGTGA. Trimming stripped 6 bases from V and 8 bases from J, with 7 bases between. The CDR3 length is 11 residues. The chain's CDR3 is CASSPGGELFF. The CDR3 DNA reads as TGTGCCAGCAGTCCTGGGGGGGAGCTGTTTTTT.

This clone was detected only once. The chain recombines TRBV5-4 with TRBJ1-2; D unclear. CDR1 is SGHNT, CDR2 YYREEE, per germline (reference sequence). The CDR3 is 15 amino acids. V was trimmed by 0 bases and J by 8 bases, leaving 17 bases between them. DNA of the CDR3: TGTGCCAGCAGCTTGGTGGGCGGGGAAAGATACGGCTACACCTTC. Amino acids: CASSLVGGERYGYTF.

V and J are TRBV6-5 and TRBJ2-3; D unclear. The V gene's germline CDR1 is MNHEY and CDR2 SVGAGI. This CDR3 spans 14 amino acids. The V gene lost 5 bases and the J gene lost 2 bases, with 11 bases spanning the gap. CDR3: CASSEVRTTDTQYF. Here the CDR3 DNA reads TGTGCCAGCAGTGAAGTCCGGACCACAGATACGCAGTATTTT.

The chain has TRBV7-2 and TRBJ1-1, with D tentatively TRBD1 (6 bases). Looked up from germline, CDR1 is SGHTA and CDR2 is FQGNSA. The CDR3 runs 14 residues. V was trimmed by 1 base and J by 11 bases, leaving 17 bases between them. The CDR3 DNA sequence: TGTGCCAGCAGCTTAGGGGGGCCCCTCAGGGTTGCTTTCTTT. It is translated as CASSLGGPLRVAFF.

The chain combines TRBV19 with TRBJ1-1; D is perhaps TRBD1 (5 bases). This CDR3 has 13 amino acids. Germline loops: CDR1 LNHDA, CDR2 SQIVND (reference sequence). V was shortened by 6 bases and J by 3 bases, with 11 bases between the two germline ends. For the CDR3, the DNA is TGTGCCAGTAGCCCCCGGGGCTACACTGAAGCTTTCTTT. Amino acids: CASSPRGYTEAFF.

The chain joins TRBV11-3 to TRBJ2-1; the match to TRBD2 covers 9 bases. CDR1 is SGHNT and CDR2 is YENEEA in the germline V gene. V was clipped by 5 bases and J by 4 bases; unmatched bases: 9. The length of the CDR3 is 16 residues. The DNA of the CDR3 is TGTGCCAGCAGCCTCAACAGCGGGGGGTTGTACAATGAGCAGTTCTTC. Protein product: CASSLNSGGLYNEQFF.

As DNA, the CDR3 is TGTGCCAGCACCGATAAAATCGGCTACGAGCAGTACTTC. Translating it yields CASTDKIGYEQYF. This sequence joins TRBV11-3 and TRBJ2-7; D is ambiguous. V lost 7 bases to trimming and J lost 3 bases, with 13 bases between them. In germline, CDR1 is SGHNT, CDR2 YENEEA. This CDR3 comprises 13 residues.

This chain links TRBV19 with TRBJ2-7; D may correspond to TRBD1 or TRBD2 (6 bases each). Trimming stripped 3 bases from V and 2 bases from J, with 14 bases between. Per the germline V gene, CDR1 is LNHDA and CDR2 is SQIVND (reference sequence). The length of the CDR3 is 15 residues. CDR3 DNA: TGTGCCAGTAGTATGGGGGGCAGGGAGCCCTACGAGCAGTACTTC. Protein: CASSMGGREPYEQYF.

The chain links TRBV4-3 to TRBJ1-3; D perhaps matches TRBD1 (6 bases). Germline CDR1 and CDR2: LGHNA and YSLEER. V shed 10 bases and J shed 0 bases, with 19 bases lying between them. This CDR3 region has 16 residues. CDR3 region: CATSWGLGSSGNTIYF. CDR3 DNA sequence: TGCGCCACCTCCTGGGGGCTGGGGAGCTCTGGAAACACCATATATTTT.